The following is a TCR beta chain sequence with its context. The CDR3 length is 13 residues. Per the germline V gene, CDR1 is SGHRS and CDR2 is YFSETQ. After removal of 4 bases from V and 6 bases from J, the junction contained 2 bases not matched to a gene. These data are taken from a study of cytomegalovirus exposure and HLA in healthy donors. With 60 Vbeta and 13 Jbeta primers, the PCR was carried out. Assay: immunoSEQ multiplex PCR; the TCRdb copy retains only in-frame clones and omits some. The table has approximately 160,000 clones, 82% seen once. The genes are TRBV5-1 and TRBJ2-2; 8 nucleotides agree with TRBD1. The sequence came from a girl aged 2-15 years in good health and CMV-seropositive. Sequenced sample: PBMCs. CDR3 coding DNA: TGCGCCAGCAGCAGACAGGGGTCCGGGGAGCTGTTTTTT. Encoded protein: CASSRQGSGELFF.